This is a list of T cell receptor beta chains from one sample in a study of blood T cell repertoires in COVID-19. The table came from immunoSEQ multiplex PCR; TCRdb's copy has only in-frame clones and leaves some out. The table includes approximately 300,000 clones, roughly 90% detected once. Sequencing was done on a sample of peripheral blood. The receptor set was obtained from a woman aged 35 to 49 with COVID-19, enrolled during active disease. Each CDR3 is given without its conserved first and last residue.

J gene: TRBJ2-1
V gene: TRBV5-4
CDR3 protein: ASSNRDREQF

J gene: TRBJ1-1
V gene: TRBV12-3/TRBV12-4
CDR3 protein: ASSLTGPLEAF

J gene: TRBJ2-5
V gene: TRBV10-3
CDR3 protein: AISESTSGGARETQY

J gene: TRBJ1-6
V gene: TRBV7-3
CDR3 protein: ASSPGGRNSPLH

J gene: TRBJ2-7
V gene: TRBV14
CDR3 protein: ASSQIKRGEQY

J gene: TRBJ1-1
V gene: TRBV7-2
CDR3 protein: ASSSGGGTEAF

J gene: TRBJ1-1
V gene: TRBV9
CDR3 protein: ASSALGWTGQNTEAF

J gene: TRBJ2-3
V gene: TRBV9
CDR3 protein: ASSVYLQSTDTQY

J gene: TRBJ2-1
V gene: TRBV7-2
CDR3 protein: ASSLDAGTLYNEQF

J gene: TRBJ1-3
V gene: TRBV28
CDR3 protein: ASSSWGQISGNTIY

J gene: TRBJ2-7
V gene: TRBV11-2
CDR3 protein: ASRWTGGGEQY

J gene: TRBJ1-5
V gene: TRBV18
CDR3 protein: ASSPGTGNQPQH

J gene: TRBJ1-3
V gene: TRBV13
CDR3 protein: ASSLTGAGNTIY

J gene: TRBJ1-5
V gene: TRBV18
CDR3 protein: ASSPDHGQPQH

J gene: TRBJ1-4
V gene: TRBV5-1
CDR3 protein: ASSLTGGNEKLF

J gene: TRBJ2-5
V gene: TRBV4-2
CDR3 protein: ASSQEGREQETQY

J gene: TRBJ2-1
V gene: TRBV5-1
CDR3 protein: ASSLDTYNEQF

J gene: TRBJ1-2
V gene: TRBV5-1
CDR3 protein: ASSFDRSYGYT

J gene: TRBJ2-3
V gene: TRBV9
CDR3 protein: ASSVGSGTRVGDTQY

J gene: TRBJ2-7
V gene: TRBV28
CDR3 protein: ASRSSQTAPYSYEQY

J gene: TRBJ2-4
V gene: TRBV18
CDR3 protein: ASSPPTSNYKNIQY

J gene: TRBJ2-5
V gene: TRBV5-1
CDR3 protein: ASSLGTVQETQY

J gene: TRBJ1-1
V gene: TRBV11-1
CDR3 protein: ASSLAFRDTAEAF

J gene: TRBJ1-1
V gene: TRBV18
CDR3 protein: ASSLRFGNTEAF

J gene: TRBJ1-5
V gene: TRBV30
CDR3 protein: AWSRTGNNQPQH

J gene: TRBJ2-2
V gene: TRBV4-3
CDR3 protein: ASSQDSVTGATGELF

J gene: TRBJ1-1
V gene: TRBV6-1
CDR3 protein: ASWEGKRGRGTEAF

J gene: TRBJ2-7
V gene: TRBV7-2
CDR3 protein: ASSTAGTGANEQY

J gene: TRBJ2-5
V gene: TRBV4-3
CDR3 protein: ASSHAIGARQAEETQY

J gene: TRBJ2-3
V gene: TRBV9
CDR3 protein: ASSPLGGGLDTQY

J gene: TRBJ2-2
V gene: TRBV6-2/TRBV6-3
CDR3 protein: ASSFGPDRGWTGELF

J gene: TRBJ2-7
V gene: TRBV7-9
CDR3 protein: ASSLRDSSYEQY

J gene: TRBJ2-3
V gene: TRBV7-2
CDR3 protein: ASSLALRPMGADTQY

J gene: TRBJ1-6
V gene: TRBV30
CDR3 protein: AWIVGQWGDLH

J gene: TRBJ1-5
V gene: TRBV2
CDR3 protein: ASSVGRGDNQPQH

J gene: TRBJ1-5
V gene: TRBV2
CDR3 protein: ASSEGRGIRNQPQH

J gene: TRBJ1-2
V gene: TRBV11-2
CDR3 protein: ASSPRQGSYSGYT

J gene: TRBJ2-7
V gene: TRBV6-5
CDR3 protein: ASSYSGGLDEQY

J gene: TRBJ1-5
V gene: TRBV18
CDR3 protein: ASSPGPGQGRYQPQH

J gene: TRBJ2-3
V gene: TRBV28
CDR3 protein: ASSFGGAGAPDTQY

J gene: TRBJ2-3
V gene: TRBV18
CDR3 protein: ASSLAGGAPTDTQY

J gene: TRBJ1-2
V gene: TRBV10-3
CDR3 protein: AISESQDRGGNT

J gene: TRBJ1-1
V gene: TRBV7-2
CDR3 protein: ASSLGRGSEAF

J gene: TRBJ2-5
V gene: TRBV27
CDR3 protein: ASRKTDQETQY

J gene: TRBJ2-1
V gene: TRBV29-1
CDR3 protein: SVDPSSGSVKGGQF

J gene: TRBJ1-2
V gene: TRBV5-6
CDR3 protein: ASSLVAGGYGYT

J gene: TRBJ1-1
V gene: TRBV29-1
CDR3 protein: SVGRRGTEAF

J gene: TRBJ1-1
V gene: TRBV4-1
CDR3 protein: ATRQGVNTEAF

J gene: TRBJ2-1
V gene: TRBV7-2
CDR3 protein: ASSLAAVTYNEQF

J gene: TRBJ2-1
V gene: TRBV4-3
CDR3 protein: ASSQSPGLAGDNEQF

J gene: TRBJ1-6
V gene: TRBV11-2
CDR3 protein: ASSPRGSSYNSPLH

J gene: TRBJ2-1
V gene: TRBV13
CDR3 protein: ASSSWGTHLYNEQF

J gene: TRBJ2-3
V gene: TRBV28
CDR3 protein: ASSRPQGFKSGRWGTDTQY

J gene: TRBJ1-6
V gene: TRBV27
CDR3 protein: ASSFPRNNSPLH

J gene: TRBJ2-7
V gene: TRBV7-9
CDR3 protein: ASSSRQGLYEQY

J gene: TRBJ1-4
V gene: TRBV4-3
CDR3 protein: ASSQRQGLREKLF

J gene: TRBJ2-6
V gene: TRBV2
CDR3 protein: ASRRDSGANVLT

J gene: TRBJ1-3
V gene: TRBV9
CDR3 protein: ASSVANRDGNTIY

J gene: TRBJ2-3
V gene: TRBV27
CDR3 protein: ASGWTSGGATDTQY

J gene: TRBJ1-2
V gene: TRBV5-4
CDR3 protein: ASSLSPATGGYGYT